Listed here is a single T cell receptor beta chain. Its antigen has not been determined. The data originate from a study of monozygotic twins with inflammatory bowel disease (dated by TCRdb to the late 2010s). Context from the whole study: The full study comprised some 30 monozygotic twin pairs: nine German pairs (four IBD-concordant, five IBD-discordant) and 19 IBD-discordant Danish pairs. The search for disease-associated traits relied mainly on comparing IBD patients with their genetically identical healthy co-twins within discordant pairs. Each individual had, on average, about 151 000 unique TCRalpha sequences and 181 000 unique TCRbeta sequences available for analysis.

Overall study results and their limits: The analysis was unable to tell different T cell subtypes apart. No single strong signal or clonotype linked to IBD turned up in the results, so the idea that one exists was not supported. Because patients received different immunosuppressive treatments, the repertoires may have picked up extra background noise and variability between individuals. IBD patients had lower TCRbeta repertoire diversity, measured by the inverse Simpson index, than their healthy co-twins. IBD patients shared fewer clonotypes with other individuals than healthy twins did, most markedly in patients showing signs of disease activity. Repertoire similarity did not differ between concordant and discordant twins, which could be due to limited statistical power.

Library creation used 5' RACE. The input for every TCR library was roughly 3,200 ng of total RNA. For each sample, cDNA synthesis was carried out in eight separate reactions using SMARTScribe reverse transcriptase. During cDNA synthesis, template switching introduced unique molecular identifiers that contained a 6-nucleotide sample barcode. Two nested PCRs of approximately 16 and 10 cycles amplified the TCRalpha and TCRbeta cDNA, and bead purification followed each PCR. Before amplification, the cDNA was treated with uracil DNA-glycosylase and purified using the QIAquick PCR purification kit. The second PCR added Illumina TruSeq-compatible adapters along with sample-specific barcodes. TapeStation and Qubit were used to check library quality and concentration, and 5 ng of each library was pooled. Pooled libraries were sequenced on an Illumina HiSeq2500 single-index Rapid Run with 2 x 100 bp reads and custom sequencing primers. Concerning the study's data processing: PCR and sequencing errors were corrected by UMI-based consensus assembly using MiGEC version 1.2.6. MiXCR version 2.1.1 was used to carry out V(D)J alignment, clonotype assembly and CDR3 extraction. To normalise gene usage, clonotype sharing and MAIT/NKT TCR abundance, the top 1000, 10 000 and 20 000 clonotypes in each sample were analysed. After downsampling to 27 000 UMIs, diversity was calculated as the inverse Simpson index using the vegan R package. Statistical testing used paired Mann-Whitney U tests on the discordant twin pairs and applied Benjamini-Hochberg correction for multiple testing. TCRdb reanalyzed the reads, keeping one entry per CDR3 protein sequence and omitting DNA. The V and J calls and clone size come from TCRdb's table, not from the authors' own analysis. This sample's table has entries for about 210,000 distinct CDR3 sequences. The ten largest make up more than 7.5% of the sample.

From each donor, an approximately 2.5 ml peripheral blood sample was collected into PAXgene tubes and kept at -80 degrees C. Without any T cell sorting, total RNA was extracted from whole blood using the PAXgene blood miRNA kit on an automated QIAcube. Deep TCRalpha and TCRbeta repertoire profiling with unique molecular barcoding was performed on peripheral blood of monozygotic twin pairs concordant or discordant for inflammatory bowel disease. Smoking habits were recorded for all twin pairs, and each individual was classified as a current, former or never smoker. Inclusive of the bounding cysteine and phenylalanine, the CDR3 is 17 residues long. No DNA has been recorded. From a lookup of the germline V gene, CDR1 and CDR2 are SGHAT and FQNNGV.

The clonotype was recovered from a human donor with ulcerative colitis or Crohn's disease, or a healthy co-twin of an affected twin (not recorded which). The rearranged chain carries TRBV11-2 and TRBJ2-1. Material: blood. The CDR3 loop reads CASSLIAGGSSYNEQFF.